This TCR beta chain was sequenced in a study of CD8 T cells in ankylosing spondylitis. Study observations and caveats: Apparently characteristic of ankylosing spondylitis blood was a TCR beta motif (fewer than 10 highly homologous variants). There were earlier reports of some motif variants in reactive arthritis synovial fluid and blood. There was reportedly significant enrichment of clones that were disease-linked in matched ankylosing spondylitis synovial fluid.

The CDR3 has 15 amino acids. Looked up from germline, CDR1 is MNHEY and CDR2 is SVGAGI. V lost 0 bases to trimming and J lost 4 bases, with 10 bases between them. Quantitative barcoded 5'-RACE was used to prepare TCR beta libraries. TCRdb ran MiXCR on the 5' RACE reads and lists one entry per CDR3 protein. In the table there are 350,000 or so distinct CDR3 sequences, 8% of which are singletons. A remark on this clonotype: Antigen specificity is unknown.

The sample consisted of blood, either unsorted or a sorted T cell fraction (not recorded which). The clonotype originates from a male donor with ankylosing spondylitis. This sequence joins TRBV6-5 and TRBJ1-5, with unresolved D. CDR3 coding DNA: TGTGCCAGCAGTTACTCGGGGTCGATGAATCAGCCCCAGCATTTT. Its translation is CASSYSGSMNQPQHF.